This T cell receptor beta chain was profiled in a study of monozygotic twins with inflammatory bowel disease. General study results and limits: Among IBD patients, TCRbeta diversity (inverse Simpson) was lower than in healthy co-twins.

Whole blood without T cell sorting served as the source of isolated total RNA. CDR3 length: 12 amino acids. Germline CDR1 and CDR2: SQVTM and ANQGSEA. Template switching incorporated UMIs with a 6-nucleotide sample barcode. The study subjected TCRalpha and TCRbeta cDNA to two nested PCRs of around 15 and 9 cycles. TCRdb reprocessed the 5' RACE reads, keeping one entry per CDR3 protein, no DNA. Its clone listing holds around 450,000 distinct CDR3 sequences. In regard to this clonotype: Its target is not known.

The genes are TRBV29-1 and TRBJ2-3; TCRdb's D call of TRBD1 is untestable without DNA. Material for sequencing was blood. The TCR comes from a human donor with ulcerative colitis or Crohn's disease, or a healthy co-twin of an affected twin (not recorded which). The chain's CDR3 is CSAGESTDTQYF.